These 9 T cell receptor beta chains were sequenced from one sample in a study of identical twins. TCRdb fed the 5' RACE reads into MiXCR, producing one record per CDR3 protein. This table has under 350,000 distinct CDR3 sequences, 8% to 9.5% appearing once. These data were also reused for a study on yellow fever vaccine responses in identical twins.

Input material: CD8+ T cells sorted from blood. Receptors originate from a woman aged 18-29 years in good health.

This clonotype was counted between two and nine times. The rearrangement links TRBV7-8 to TRBJ2-7, with TRBD2 as a possible D gene (6 bases). From germline, CDR1 is SGHVS and CDR2 FQNEAQ. The CDR3 contains 17 residues. V was trimmed by 4 bases and J by 2 bases, leaving 21 bases between them. In DNA form, the CDR3 reads TGTGCCAGCAGCTCTTCTGGAACGGGAGTAGGGGCCTACGAGCAGTACTTC. This gives the protein CASSSSGTGVGAYEQYF.

This clonotype was seen a few times. The V gene is TRBV7-6, the J gene TRBJ2-7; 9 nucleotides align to TRBD2. Germline V gene sequence: CDR1 SGHVS, CDR2 FNYEAQ. Trimming took 8 bases from V and 3 from J; bases not matched to a gene: 11. The CDR3 sequence is 15 residues long. This CDR3 reads CASGPAGTSYYEQYF. The CDR3 DNA reads as TGTGCCAGCGGGCCAGCCGGGACTAGCTACTACGAGCAGTACTTC.

The table lists this clonotype with a few counts. This sequence joins TRBV25-1 and TRBJ2-3, with D perhaps being TRBD1 or TRBD2 (6 bases each). Germline lookup yields CDR1 MGHDK and CDR2 SYGVNS. V dropped 1 base and J dropped 4 bases, with 15 bases sitting between them. CDR3 length: 16 residues. The chain's CDR3 is CASSELGGLDADTQYF. CDR3 nucleotides: TGTGCCAGCAGTGAATTAGGGGGGCTAGACGCAGATACGCAGTATTTT.

This chain joins TRBV20-1 and TRBJ2-1; 10 bases are shared with TRBD2. From germline, CDR1 is DFQATT and CDR2 SNEGSKA (reference sequence). The CDR3 spans 16 residues. Germline trimming cut 5 bases from V and 9 bases from J; bases unmatched to any gene: 16. The CDR3 loop is CSALTESGRALGEQFF. CDR3 sequence (DNA): TGCAGTGCTCTAACCGAAAGCGGGAGGGCCCTGGGTGAGCAGTTCTTC.

The rearrangement joins TRBV28 to TRBJ2-7, with TRBD2 identical over 11 bases. Per germline, CDR1 MDHEN and CDR2 SYDVKM. V lost 3 bases, J lost 3 bases, and 7 bases stayed unmatched. The CDR3 loop spans 16 amino acids. The CDR3 sequence: CASSLGLAVVNYEQYF. The CDR3 DNA is TGTGCCAGCAGTTTGGGACTAGCGGTGGTAAACTACGAGCAGTACTTC.

This rearrangement joins TRBV20-1 to TRBJ2-3; D is possibly TRBD2 (5 bases). Trimming took off 1 base at V and 0 bases at J, with 11 bases between the two ends. Per the germline V gene, CDR1 is DFQATT and CDR2 is SNEGSKA (reference sequence). The CDR3 runs 15 residues. The CDR3 nucleotides read TGCAGTGCTAGAGGGACTTTCACTAGCACAGATACGCAGTATTTT. The encoded protein is CSARGTFTSTDTQYF.

This clonotype turned up a few times. The chain links TRBV5-4 to TRBJ2-7; 11 bases fit TRBD1. This CDR3 is 18 amino acids long. The germline CDR1 and CDR2 sequences are SGHNT and YYREEE (reference sequence). The junction had 17 bases not matched to a gene; V was cut back by 7 bases and J by 2 bases. The CDR3 loop is CASGTSGQGVKSAYEQYF. CDR3 sequence (DNA): TGTGCCAGCGGGACGTCGGGACAGGGGGTCAAAAGTGCCTACGAGCAGTACTTC.

This clonotype occurred a few times. The gene calls are TRBV6-6 and TRBJ2-3; D not certain. CDR1 is MNHNY, CDR2 SVGAGI, per germline (reference sequence). The CDR3 consists of 12 residues. The V and J ends lost 8 bases and 4 bases respectively, with 10 bases between them. The CDR3 DNA follows: TGTGCCAGCTCGATGTCAGCAGATACGCAGTATTTT. This encodes CASSMSADTQYF.

This clonotype was seen only a few times. The chain recombines TRBV5-1 with TRBJ2-4, with D possibly being TRBD2 (6 bases). V was cut by 4 bases and J by 7 bases, with 21 bases left in between. This CDR3 contains 16 residues. Germline CDR1 and CDR2: SGHRS and YFSETQ. CDR3 protein: CASSPDGSLGRNIQYF. The CDR3 nucleotides read TGCGCCAGCAGCCCTGACGGGTCTCTAGGGAGGAACATTCAGTACTTC.